The 19 T cell receptor beta chains reported below all come from one sample, sequenced in a study of blood T cells in healthy people across ages (dated by TCRdb to the mid-2010s). The library came from 5' RACE. Sequencing relied on an Illumina HiSeq 2500. A second PCR of roughly 7 to 11 cycles was performed with a sample-barcoded 5' primer and a J-beta primer mix. The public reads were run again by TCRdb, first through fastp at Q25 and then through MiXCR, and only productive beta chains were kept. Every CDR3 protein is listed once, alongside the most common genes and DNA of its rows. For this sample there are 1 million to 1.2 million distinct CDR3 sequences; roughly two fifths appear just once. The ten most abundant clones make up roughly 14% of the sample. The sequenced sample was blood. The source is a man aged 18 to 30 in good health.

This clonotype was seen a single time. CDR3 amino acids: CASSEGPGMNTEAFF. CDR3 coding DNA: TGTGCCAGCAGTGAAGGTCCGGGGATGAACACTGAAGCTTTCTTT. This rearrangement joins TRBV2 to TRBJ1-1; no definite D call. Germline V gene lookup returns CDR1 SNHLY and CDR2 FYNNEI. The CDR3 totals 15 residues. The V end lost 1 base, the J end lost 0 bases, and 9 bases lay between the germline ends.

The chain couples TRBV12-3 or TRBV12-4 to TRBJ1-5; D not certain. The germline V and J ends were trimmed by 3 bases and 3 bases, with 9 bases remaining between them. The CDR3 runs 14 residues. CDR3 DNA sequence: TGTGCCAGCAGTTTCGCGGGGATCAATCAGCCCCAGCATTTT. Its protein product is CASSFAGINQPQHF.

This clonotype was detected once. V and J are TRBV29-1 and TRBJ2-1, with a weak D call TRBD2 (5 bases). Trimming removed 3 bases from V and 0 bases from J, with 9 bases in between. CDR1 is SQVTM, CDR2 ANQGSEA, per germline. The CDR3 is 14 residues long. CDR3 coding DNA: TGCAGCGTTGACCGCGCGGGCTCCTACAATGAGCAGTTCTTC. It translates to CSVDRAGSYNEQFF.

This clonotype was counted between two and nine times. This chain links TRBV20-1 with TRBJ2-3; the match to TRBD1 covers 7 bases. The CDR3 has 14 residues. Germline-derived CDR1 and CDR2 are DFQATT and SNEGSKA (reference sequence). J gave up 1 base and V 6 bases, and 7 bases lay outside the gene matches. The CDR3 here is CSATDRAGTDTQYF. DNA of the CDR3: TGCAGTGCAACCGACAGGGCCGGCACAGATACGCAGTATTTT.

The V gene is TRBV13, the J gene TRBJ1-1; TRBD1 aligns across 11 bases. J was trimmed by 1 base and V by 5 bases; bases with no gene match: 6. This CDR3 is built from 16 residues. CDR1 is PRHDT, CDR2 FYEKMQ, per germline (reference sequence). The CDR3 spells CASSPGQGAANTEAFF. CDR3 DNA sequence: TGTGCCAGCAGCCCCGGACAGGGGGCGGCGAACACTGAAGCTTTCTTT. The variable domain in full, completed from reference TRBV13 and TRBJ1-1, reads AAGVIQSPRHLIKEKRETATLKCYPIPRHDTVYWYQQGPGQDPQFLISFYEKMQSDKGSIPDRFSAQQFSDYHSELNMSSLELGDSALYFCASSPGQGAANTEAFFGQGTRLTVV.

This rearrangement joins TRBV27 to TRBJ2-1, with D hard to call. The J call is doubtful: the DNA matches TRBJ2-7 better. The CDR3 spans 12 residues. Germline V CDR1 and CDR2: MNHEY, SMNVEV (reference sequence). The CDR3 DNA is TGTGCCAGCAGTTTATGGGGTAGGGAGCAGTACTTC. It specifies CASSLWGREQYF.

This clonotype was seen a handful of times. The V and J genes are TRBV4-3 and TRBJ2-3, with a weak D call TRBD1 (5 bases). Germline CDR1 is LGHNA and CDR2 is YSLEER. The CDR3 extends over 17 amino acids. V lost 1 base and J lost 4, with 18 bases in between. The CDR3 sequence is CASSQVYAPGYSDTQYF. The CDR3 nucleotides are TGCGCCAGCAGCCAAGTGTATGCTCCAGGGTATTCAGATACGCAGTATTTT.

This clonotype was detected only a few times. The chain is built from TRBV3-1 and TRBJ2-7, with 7 nucleotides matching TRBD1. V lost 1 base, J lost 6 bases, and 0 bases stayed unmatched. The CDR3 is 12 amino acids. Per the germline V gene, CDR1 is LGHDT and CDR2 is YNNKEL (reference sequence). The CDR3 nucleotides read TGTGCCAGCAGCCAAGGGACAGGCGAGCAGTACTTC. Amino acids: CASSQGTGEQYF.

This clonotype was found a few times. The CDR3 DNA reads TGTGCCCACAGGGATAGCACAGATACGCAGTATTTT. Amino acids: CAHRDSTDTQYF. The chain recombines TRBV10-3 with TRBJ2-3, with D maybe TRBD1 (6 bases). The germline gives CDR1 ENHRY, CDR2 SYGVKD. V lost 11 bases and J 0 bases, leaving 9 bases between the germline ends. The CDR3 loop spans 12 amino acids.

The chain links TRBV10-3 to TRBJ1-2; D unresolved. Trimming removed 2 bases at V and 2 bases at J, with 6 bases between. CDR1 and CDR2 from the germline V gene are ENHRY and SYGVKD. The CDR3 runs 13 residues. The CDR3 nucleotides are TGTGCCATCAGTGAGAAAGTCAACTATGGCTACACCTTC. This gives the protein CAISEKVNYGYTF.

CDR3 sequence (DNA): TGCAGTGTCAGGAATAGCAATCAGCCCCAGCATTTT. This sequence encodes CSVRNSNQPQHF. This chain links TRBV20-1 with TRBJ1-5; D is ambiguous. V gave up 7 bases and J gave up 0 bases, with 7 bases separating them. The V gene's germline CDR1 is DFQATT and CDR2 SNEGSKA (reference sequence). The CDR3 loop spans 12 amino acids.

This clonotype was detected a few times. This sequence joins TRBV7-9 and TRBJ2-5, with 9 bases matching TRBD2. V lost 3 bases, J lost 1 base, and 3 bases stayed unmatched. The germline V gene has CDR1 SEHNR and CDR2 FQNEAQ (reference sequence). The CDR3 spans 15 residues. DNA of the CDR3: TGTGCCAGCAGCTTGCTAGCGGGGACCCAAGAGACCCAGTACTTC. It yields the protein CASSLLAGTQETQYF.

This chain links TRBV20-1 with TRBJ2-3; 8 bases are a match to TRBD2. The trim removed 4 bases at V and 2 bases at J, leaving 8 bases unmatched. Germline CDR1 and CDR2: DFQATT and SNEGSKA (reference sequence). The CDR3 totals 15 residues. The CDR3 protein is CSATGLVQSTDTQYF. CDR3 nucleotide sequence: TGCAGTGCTACGGGACTAGTTCAGTCCACAGATACGCAGTATTTT.

This clonotype was counted between two and nine times. V usage is TRBV30 and J usage is TRBJ2-4, with 9 nucleotides matching TRBD1. V lost 4 bases to trimming and J lost 8 bases; unmatched junction nucleotides: 3. This CDR3 has 12 amino acids. Germline V gene sequence: CDR1 GTSNPN, CDR2 SVGIG (reference sequence). The CDR3 coding sequence is TGTGCCTGGAACAGGGGGCCCGACATTCAGTACTTC. Encoded protein: CAWNRGPDIQYF.

This rearrangement joins TRBV20-1 to TRBJ2-5, with unresolved D. Trimming removed 2 bases at V and 4 bases at J, with 17 bases between. There are 15 residues in the CDR3. CDR1 and CDR2 (germline): DFQATT, SNEGSKA (reference sequence). The CDR3 DNA reads as TGCAGTGCTAGAAGACTGGGCGCAGGATCAGAGACCCAGTACTTC. Residues: CSARRLGAGSETQYF.

This clonotype has more than one count but fewer than ten. The J gene is TRBJ2-3, the V gene TRBV6-5; TRBD2 agrees at 9 bases. CDR1 is MNHEY and CDR2 is SVGAGI in the germline V gene. The CDR3 sequence is 16 residues long. Trimming took 6 bases from V and 1 from J; bases not matched to a gene: 8. The CDR3 reads CASSYEVAGGTDTQYF. The CDR3 nucleotides read TGTGCCAGCAGCTACGAAGTAGCGGGGGGCACAGATACGCAGTATTTT.

This chain links TRBV2 with TRBJ1-3, with a possible D match to TRBD1 (5 bases). The CDR3 runs 13 residues. Germline loops: CDR1 SNHLY, CDR2 FYNNEI. Trimming removed 3 bases from V and 6 bases from J, with 9 bases in between. The CDR3 DNA reads TGTGCCAGCAGTGATGGGACGGTAAACACCATATATTTT. Amino acids: CASSDGTVNTIYF.

This chain joins TRBV4-2 and TRBJ2-5; TRBD1 or TRBD2 may be the D gene (5 bases each). The V gene's germline CDR1 is LGHNA and CDR2 YNFKEQ. Trimming took 3 bases from V and 2 from J, leaving 13 bases between them. The CDR3 extends over 15 amino acids. In nucleotides, the CDR3 is TGTGCCAGCAGCCAGGTACAGGAGGTTCAAGAGACCCAGTACTTC. It encodes CASSQVQEVQETQYF.

Only a few counts were recorded for this clonotype. The rearrangement uses TRBV12-3 or TRBV12-4 and TRBJ1-1; D uncertain. This CDR3 is built from 14 residues. Trimming removed 0 bases at V and 7 bases at J, with 12 bases between. Here the CDR3 DNA reads TGTGCCAGCAGTTTAGCGCGCAGCCTGAGTGAAGCTTTCTTT. It is translated as CASSLARSLSEAFF.